The rows below give T cell receptor beta chains drawn from one sample of a study of T cell responses to AZD1222 COVID-19 vaccine. Produced via immunoSEQ multiplex PCR; TCRdb's table is partial and in-frame only. The repertoire holds roughly 140,000 clones, approximately 88% seen once, with 2% to 2.5% in the top ten. This sample comprised peripheral blood, obtained on day 0 of AZD1222 vaccination. These receptors were obtained from an adult in good health. Both conserved end residues are trimmed from each CDR3. D genes are given only for firm matches.

J: TRBJ2-1
V: TRBV18
D: .
CDR3: ASSPQAGSYNEQF

J: TRBJ1-1
V: TRBV9
D: TRBD1
CDR3: ASSVGDRGEDTEAF

J: TRBJ1-5
V: TRBV16
D: .
CDR3: ASSQSGAGNQPQH

J: TRBJ2-4
V: TRBV28
D: TRBD2
CDR3: ASSLPPERGNIQY

J: TRBJ2-1
V: TRBV4-3
D: TRBD2
CDR3: ASSQESASGARNEQF

J: TRBJ1-1
V: TRBV6-5
D: .
CDR3: ASSLGLPNTEAF

J: TRBJ2-5
V: TRBV5-4
D: .
CDR3: ASSHGTEQETQY

J: TRBJ1-3
V: TRBV4-2
D: .
CDR3: ASSQVPGTGNTIY

J: TRBJ2-7
V: TRBV30
D: .
CDR3: AWTGAYEQY

J: TRBJ1-5
V: TRBV27
D: .
CDR3: ASSTKVRQPQH

J: TRBJ1-5
V: TRBV28
D: .
CDR3: ASKSSTLRVGQPQH

J: TRBJ2-5
V: TRBV10-3
D: .
CDR3: AISESGGVETQY

J: TRBJ1-5
V: TRBV7-6
D: .
CDR3: ASSLRKGGYQPQH

J: TRBJ2-1
V: TRBV4-3
D: TRBD2
CDR3: ASSQDSSWREGNEQF

J: TRBJ2-7
V: TRBV5-1
D: TRBD1
CDR3: ASSSGQGYEQY

J: TRBJ1-3
V: TRBV7-2
D: .
CDR3: ASSLAVRGLNSGNTIY

J: TRBJ2-5
V: TRBV10-3
D: .
CDR3: AISGGTEETQY

J: TRBJ2-1
V: TRBV5-4
D: TRBD2
CDR3: ASSRRTSGMRTSYNEQF

J: TRBJ2-2
V: TRBV6-5
D: .
CDR3: ASSLQRNTGELF

J: TRBJ1-6
V: TRBV2
D: TRBD1
CDR3: ARTGVNSPLH

J: TRBJ1-2
V: TRBV19
D: .
CDR3: ASSGLRGRGYGYT

J: TRBJ2-7
V: TRBV6-5
D: .
CDR3: ASSPSSTGYEQY

J: TRBJ2-2
V: TRBV4-2
D: TRBD2
CDR3: ASSQRGLAEGLGELF

J: TRBJ2-3
V: TRBV5-8
D: .
CDR3: ASSLGGTDTQY

J: TRBJ2-2
V: TRBV6-2/TRBV6-3
D: .
CDR3: ASSRTVGRGDTGELF

J: TRBJ2-7
V: TRBV19
D: TRBD2
CDR3: ASSAGTSGSRYEQY

J: TRBJ2-7
V: TRBV5-4
D: TRBD1
CDR3: ASSLNLPGQTYEQY